The sequence of this TCR beta chain was determined in a study of shared clonotypes between healthy human individuals. Comment on this clone: Its antigen is currently unknown.

In the naive CD8 group, cells lacked CD45RO and were positively selected for CCR7, so terminally differentiated effector memory CD45RA+ cells were left out. With 3 bases clipped from V and 5 bases from J, the junction kept 7 bases outside the gene matches. This CDR3 comprises 15 residues. Germline V gene sequence: CDR1 SGHDT, CDR2 YYEEEE. Whole-study results and caveats: The generation probabilities recorded for non-shared clonotypes fell below those of clonotypes shared by all four donors. Expectations were that clonotype sharing among donors would be affected by sequencing depth.

Profiled with immunoSEQ multiplex PCR; TCRdb holds only in-frame clones, not every one. The sample includes around 2,000,000 clones, approximately 94% seen only once; the top ten take 1.5% to 2%. This chain links TRBV5-6 with TRBJ1-1; 10 nucleotides match TRBD1. This receptor was obtained from a man between 18 and 35 years old in good health. Some clones in this sample may be carry-over from other donors' samples. The sequencing sample was made of naive CD8+ T cells from PBMCs. Here the CDR3 reads CASSYGTGVGTEAFF. The CDR3 coding sequence is TGTGCCAGCAGCTACGGGACAGGGGTGGGGACTGAAGCTTTCTTT.